This is a list of T cell receptor beta chains from one sample in a study of metastatic and nonmetastatic thyroid tumors. MiXCR reprocessed the PCR reads for TCRdb. The profile shows about 15,000 clones, roughly 4% of them singletons. The sequencing input was tumor tissue. These receptors were taken from a female donor with papillary thyroid cancer or a benign thyroid nodule (not recorded which). Some clones in this sample may be carry-over from other donors' samples. Each CDR3 is given with its conserved first and last residue. D genes are given only for firm matches. Clone sizes are given selectively: once, few, many, or a class where the clone is expanded.

V gene: TRBV27; J gene: TRBJ2-3; clone size: NA; D gene: TRBD2; CDR3 length: 17; CDR3 DNA: TGTGCCAGCAGTGCACGACTAGCGGGAGCCTCCGGGGATACGCAGTATTTT; CDR3 protein: CASSARLAGASGDTQYF
V gene: TRBV9; J gene: TRBJ1-2; clone size: few; D gene: TRBD1; CDR3 length: 16; CDR3 DNA: TGTGCCAGCAGCGTAGTCCCTGAAACAGGGGGTTATGGCTACACCTTC; CDR3 protein: CASSVVPETGGYGYTF
V gene: TRBV7-9; J gene: TRBJ1-4; clone size: few; D gene: NA; CDR3 length: 14; CDR3 DNA: TGTGCCAGCATGGGAGACGGGGGTAATGAAAAACTGTTTTTT; CDR3 protein: CASMGDGGNEKLFF
V gene: TRBV6-2/TRBV6-3; J gene: TRBJ1-1; clone size: few; D gene: NA; CDR3 length: 14; CDR3 DNA: TGTGCCAGCGTCTCTGACAGCATGAACACTGAAGCTTTCTTT; CDR3 protein: CASVSDSMNTEAFF
V gene: TRBV4-2; J gene: TRBJ2-7; clone size: medium-sized; D gene: TRBD2; CDR3 length: 15; CDR3 DNA: TGTGCCAGCAGCCTTGGACTAGCAGGTCTCTACGAGCAGTACTTC; CDR3 protein: CASSLGLAGLYEQYF
V gene: TRBV6-9; J gene: TRBJ2-2; clone size: NA; D gene: NA; CDR3 length: 13; CDR3 DNA: TGTGCCAGCAGTTCAGTTAGGGCCGGGGAGCTGTTTTTT; CDR3 protein: CASSSVRAGELFF
V gene: TRBV2; J gene: TRBJ2-5; clone size: medium-sized; D gene: TRBD2; CDR3 length: 15; CDR3 DNA: TGTGCCAGCACCGAAACTCTGCTAGCGGAAGAGACCCAGTACTTC; CDR3 protein: CASTETLLAEETQYF
V gene: TRBV2; J gene: TRBJ1-2; clone size: few; D gene: NA; CDR3 length: 12; CDR3 DNA: TGTGCCAGCAGTTCAACAGGTTACGGCTACACCTTC; CDR3 protein: CASSSTGYGYTF
V gene: TRBV19; J gene: TRBJ1-5; clone size: few; D gene: NA; CDR3 length: 13; CDR3 DNA: TGTGCCAGTACTCGGGGGGAAGATCAGCCCCAGCATTTT; CDR3 protein: CASTRGEDQPQHF
V gene: TRBV28; J gene: TRBJ2-1; clone size: few; D gene: NA; CDR3 length: 11; CDR3 DNA: TGTGCCAGCAGTTCTTGGAATGAGCAGTTCTTC; CDR3 protein: CASSSWNEQFF
V gene: TRBV25-1; J gene: TRBJ1-6; clone size: NA; D gene: NA; CDR3 length: 16; CDR3 DNA: TGTGCCAGCAGTTACCATCGGTTTGGGGAGAATTCACCCCTCCACTTT; CDR3 protein: CASSYHRFGENSPLHF
V gene: TRBV20-1; J gene: TRBJ1-2; clone size: few; D gene: TRBD1; CDR3 length: 13; CDR3 DNA: TGCAGTGCTAAGACAGGGGGCTCTGCTGGCTACACCTTC; CDR3 protein: CSAKTGGSAGYTF
V gene: TRBV6-4; J gene: TRBJ2-2; clone size: NA; D gene: NA; CDR3 length: 14; CDR3 DNA: TGTGCCAGCAGTGACTCGGAGGACACCGGGGAGCTGTTTTTT; CDR3 protein: CASSDSEDTGELFF
V gene: TRBV11-2; J gene: TRBJ2-5; clone size: few; D gene: NA; CDR3 length: 14; CDR3 DNA: TGTGCCAGCAGCTTAGTAGTGAGAGGAGAGACCCAGTACTTC; CDR3 protein: CASSLVVRGETQYF
V gene: TRBV6-2/TRBV6-3; J gene: TRBJ2-1; clone size: few; D gene: TRBD2; CDR3 length: 16; CDR3 DNA: TGTGCCAGCAGTTACTCGGGACTAGCGGCCCACAATGAGCAGTTCTTC; CDR3 protein: CASSYSGLAAHNEQFF
V gene: TRBV7-6; J gene: TRBJ2-2; clone size: NA; D gene: TRBD2; CDR3 length: 16; CDR3 DNA: TGTGCCAGCAGCTTAGAAGTAGCGGGGGCCACCGGGGAGCTGTTTTTT; CDR3 protein: CASSLEVAGATGELFF
V gene: TRBV7-6; J gene: TRBJ1-4; clone size: many; D gene: TRBD1; CDR3 length: 14; CDR3 DNA: TGTGCCAGCAGCACGGGACAGAAGAATGAAAAACTGTTTTTT; CDR3 protein: CASSTGQKNEKLFF
V gene: TRBV3-1; J gene: TRBJ1-2; clone size: NA; D gene: TRBD1; CDR3 length: 14; CDR3 DNA: TGTGCCAGCAGCCAAGTAAGGACAGGGGTTCCGTACACCTTC; CDR3 protein: CASSQVRTGVPYTF
V gene: TRBV6-4; J gene: TRBJ1-6; clone size: NA; D gene: TRBD1; CDR3 length: 15; CDR3 DNA: TGTGCCAGCAGTTACTCGACAGGGGGCGATTCACCCCTCCACTTT; CDR3 protein: CASSYSTGGDSPLHF
V gene: TRBV19; J gene: TRBJ2-1; clone size: large; D gene: NA; CDR3 length: 15; CDR3 DNA: TGTGCCAGTAGCGTCGGGGGCTCATCTCAGCATGAGCAGTTCTTC; CDR3 protein: CASSVGGSSQHEQFF
V gene: TRBV11-3; J gene: TRBJ2-2; clone size: NA; D gene: NA; CDR3 length: 14; CDR3 DNA: TGTGCCAGCAGGGGAGGACTAAACACCGGGGAGCTGTTTTTT; CDR3 protein: CASRGGLNTGELFF
V gene: TRBV7-9; J gene: TRBJ1-1; clone size: few; D gene: NA; CDR3 length: 17; CDR3 DNA: TGTGCCAGCCGTCCGGGGTCCAGGGAGCCCTTGGACACTGAAGCTTTCTTT; CDR3 protein: CASRPGSREPLDTEAFF
V gene: TRBV6-1; J gene: TRBJ1-2; clone size: NA; D gene: NA; CDR3 length: 12; CDR3 DNA: TGTGCCAGCAGCCCTAGCAACTATGGCTACACCTTC; CDR3 protein: CASSPSNYGYTF
V gene: TRBV10-2; J gene: TRBJ2-7; clone size: NA; D gene: NA; CDR3 length: 13; CDR3 DNA: TGCGCCAGCAGTGGAGGACACTCCTACGAGCAGTACTTC; CDR3 protein: CASSGGHSYEQYF
V gene: TRBV6-5; J gene: TRBJ2-7; clone size: NA; D gene: NA; CDR3 length: 16; CDR3 DNA: TGTGCCAGCAGTTACAGTGGGGCAAGCCCATCCTACGAGCAGTACTTC; CDR3 protein: CASSYSGASPSYEQYF
V gene: TRBV3-1; J gene: TRBJ1-4; clone size: NA; D gene: TRBD1; CDR3 length: 14; CDR3 DNA: TGTGCCAGCAGCCAAGATTGGACAGGGGAAAAACTGTTTTTT; CDR3 protein: CASSQDWTGEKLFF
V gene: TRBV28; J gene: TRBJ2-1; clone size: few; D gene: NA; CDR3 length: 14; CDR3 DNA: TGTGCCAGCAGTTCCTACGGGGGCTACAATGAGCAGTTCTTC; CDR3 protein: CASSSYGGYNEQFF
V gene: TRBV7-3; J gene: TRBJ2-1; clone size: few; D gene: NA; CDR3 length: 16; CDR3 DNA: TGTGCCAGCAGCTTAATCCCAGGGGCACTCCGCAATGAGCAGTTCTTC; CDR3 protein: CASSLIPGALRNEQFF